These T cell receptor beta chains were read from a single sample in a study of control samples from healthy donors and cancer patients. This table comes from immunoSEQ multiplex PCR, and its TCRdb copy is limited to in-frame clones, with some not included. The repertoire consists of some 200,000 clones, with approximately 92% occurring once and the leading ten covering roughly 1.5%. The sequenced material came from blood. These receptors were taken from a man aged 18 to 29 in good health. The conserved cysteine and the conserved F or W are not part of the CDR3 here. The order of the fields is clone size, J gene, V gene, CDR3 protein. Clone size is stated in some rows and not others, as once, few, many or a class when expanded.

>-|TRBJ2-2|TRBV5-6
ASSLDSGAAGGELF
>-|TRBJ2-2|TRBV20-1
SASQGGLATGELF
>-|TRBJ2-2|TRBV4-1
ASSQPPGYANTGELF
>-|TRBJ2-2|TRBV7-2
ASSFNRLFTGELF
>-|TRBJ2-2|TRBV5-1
ASSEYSGPGTGELF
>-|TRBJ2-1|TRBV11-2
ASSFEGGPVLSYNEQF
>-|TRBJ1-1|TRBV19
ASSLEGGSEAF
>-|TRBJ2-1|TRBV5-4
ASSLRRVIDEQF
>-|TRBJ2-2|TRBV3-1/TRBV3-2
ASSPLGGELF
>-|TRBJ1-1|TRBV7-8
ASSLGGRGAF
>-|TRBJ2-1|TRBV9
ASSPDQQVLTQF
>-|TRBJ2-7|TRBV3-1/TRBV3-2
ASSQGFEGGEQY
>-|TRBJ2-1|TRBV3-1/TRBV3-2
ASSRGPQVNEQF
>few|TRBJ1-6|TRBV5-1
ASSLGTGLNSPLH
>-|TRBJ1-5|TRBV6-1
ASSESRTGYSNQPQH
>-|TRBJ1-1|TRBV28
ASSLYRNTEAF
>-|TRBJ1-2|TRBV3-1/TRBV3-2
ASSQEGRQSGYT
>-|TRBJ1-6|TRBV28
ASSSREIWGQIASPLH
>-|TRBJ2-3|TRBV6-5
ASTDGTDTQY
>-|TRBJ2-7|TRBV7-9
ASSPRADSDEQY
>-|TRBJ2-3|TRBV5-4
ASRPQVGDTQY
>-|TRBJ1-4|TRBV9
ASSQTGGEEKLF
>-|TRBJ2-7|TRBV25-1
ASRRDLPPYEQY
>-|TRBJ2-2|TRBV3-1/TRBV3-2
ASSQGLGGNTGELF
>-|TRBJ1-6|TRBV28
ATLPWGRGRPLH
>-|TRBJ2-1|TRBV24-1
ATSVGLAPYNEQF
>once|TRBJ1-1|TRBV18
ASSPFQGGQGEAF
>-|TRBJ2-4|TRBV6-5
ASSSGTRLAKNIQY
>-|TRBJ1-1|TRBV7-9
ASSLKGRTEAF
>-|TRBJ2-2|TRBV6-1
ASSDIGQPDTGELF
>-|TRBJ2-5|TRBV30
AWTGQGVPRETQY
>-|TRBJ2-2|TRBV24-1
ATSDPGETGELF
>-|TRBJ1-4|TRBV2
ASTRDPDEKLF
>-|TRBJ1-5|TRBV27
ASSLSSRLNQPQH
>-|TRBJ2-7|TRBV2
ASSYRDRFYEQY
>-|TRBJ2-7|TRBV12-2
ASRLARTGGWKYEQY
>-|TRBJ2-1|TRBV30
AWSVLGGNEQF
>-|TRBJ2-7|TRBV2
ASRRDSYEQY
>-|TRBJ2-1|TRBV5-4
ASSLRVLAPNEQF
>-|TRBJ2-3|TRBV5-1
ASSLTSEDTQY
>-|TRBJ2-7|TRBV18
ASSPQGEQY
>once|TRBJ2-3|TRBV10-3
AISLRGLGDTQY
>-|TRBJ2-5|TRBV7-7
ASSLKLAETGETQY
>-|TRBJ1-6|TRBV5-1
ASSLGGGDGSPLH
>once|TRBJ2-1|TRBV9
ASSVADRRTYNEQF
>-|TRBJ2-1|TRBV6-2/TRBV6-3
ASSPRQATLVYNEQF
>-|TRBJ2-2|TRBV9
ASSASHRQENTGELF
>-|TRBJ2-7|TRBV5-1
ASSPLGGSSSYEQY
>-|TRBJ2-5|TRBV23-1
ASSQSRGEGVRQETQY
>-|TRBJ2-5|TRBV10-2
ASAGTVKETQY
>-|TRBJ1-6|TRBV3-1/TRBV3-2
ASSQGPLSPLH
>-|TRBJ1-2|TRBV5-1
ASSPGQPTNYGYT
>-|TRBJ1-6|TRBV19
ASSLDDSTPLH
>-|TRBJ1-2|TRBV7-8
ASTPSNGAGGYT
>-|TRBJ1-1|TRBV28
ASSFGMNTEAF